This T cell receptor (beta chain) originates from a study of shared clonotypes between healthy human individuals (TCRdb year 2020). The study in broad terms: The cohort comprised a couple of women and a few men aged 18 to 49 years. Each donor's leukapheresis produced roughly between roughly 0.85 and 10 billion PBMCs. Libraries were prepared and TCR repertoires were sequenced by different laboratories using diverse techniques, in order to increase sequencing depth and limit assay-specific biases. For each donor, three plates each were used for CD4 naive and CD4 memory, two plates were used for CD8 naive, and one plate was used for CD8 memory. The study deeply sequenced blood TCR repertoires of several healthy adults to estimate repertoire size and the extent of clonotype sharing between individuals. The paper's findings and limits, for the study overall: About 5% of naive CD4, 3% to 4% of naive CD8, approximately 2.2% of memory CD4, and more than 0.35% of memory CD8 clonotypes were shared across several donors. Pairwise subsampling indicated that sequencing depth was expected to affect the degree of clonotype sharing among donors. Incomplete sequencing was indicated by rarefaction of sorted-subset datasets, despite the large sequencing depth. Estimated clonotype richness was generally larger for naive than for memory subsets. Sampling was restricted to blood, and TCR repertoires in tissues likely differ from the TCR repertoires found in blood. Clonotypes shared by all four sorted-subset donors showed higher generation probabilities than non-shared clonotypes. Because the study included a small number of donors, the genetic and exposure-history diversity represented was limited.

CD8 naive samples were obtained by positive selection for CCR7 among CD45RO-negative cells, yielding a CD45RA+CCR7+ population from which TemRA cells were excluded. The donors were healthy, HIV-negative adults with no recently reported acute infections or vaccinations. All donors were Caucasian adults living in Nashville, Tennessee, USA. After blood collection by leukapheresis, PBMCs were isolated using Ficoll-Histopaque density gradient centrifugation and then cryopreserved in the vapor phase of liquid nitrogen. Purity and quantity of every magnetically sorted T cell population were checked by analytical flow cytometry. Genomic DNA was isolated from every sorted fraction and measured by UV absorbance on a Nanodrop 2000c. TCR CDR3 regions were amplified from genomic DNA by multiplex PCR using the deep immunoSEQ assay. Extracted genomic DNA from each cell subset was spread evenly across all wells of several immunoSEQ 96-well plates, with each plate serving as a replicate. For sorted subsets, roughly 200 ng of genomic DNA, equivalent to around 30,000 T cell genomes, went into each replicate PCR. The purified libraries were quantified using a Qubit 3.0 fluorometer, sized with a Bioanalyzer 2100, and then quantified again using the KAPA Library Quantification kit. Each immunoSEQ 96-well plate was sequenced on its own single-read 150-cycle Illumina NextSeq 550 flow cell. In the authors' own workflow: Because the immunoSEQ output held only junctional sequences and lacked quality scores, the filtering could not match the filtering applied to full-length reads. To assign V/J genes and CDR3, sequences were annotated against IMGT germline references using PyIR, a Python wrapper for IgBLAST v1.9. Any read was removed if the V/J assignment was weak (E-value above 1e-6), the CDR3 was missing, or the read contained stop codons, out-of-frame junctions, or ambiguous translated residues. V3J clonotypes were defined as sequences sharing an identical inferred V gene, J gene, and CDR3 amino acid sequence. Percentage overlap between repertoires was computed as shared unique clonotypes divided by the size of the smaller repertoire. Richness of each repertoire was evaluated using RTK rarefaction, the Chao1 estimator, and Recon v2.1 estimates of unobserved clonotypes. Generation probabilities for all TCRbeta clonotypes obtained by the gDNA method from four donors were computed using OLGA. What TCRdb holds here is the immuneACCESS table cut down to in-frame rearrangements. Part of the clones is not present; checked against another copy, under half of the missing clones reflect an unresolved V gene, and the others are unexplained. That table furnishes V, J and clone size, whereas the DNA furnished D and trimming. The table for this sample lists around 2,100,000 clones; roughly 94% of them were counted only once. The top ten hold 1% to 1.5% of the sample.

V is pared back by 3 bases and J by 3 bases, with 6 bases lying between the germline termini. The CDR3 contains 12 residues, cysteine and phenylalanine counted. Solely the CDR3 DNA is kept, with 36 bases framed from the first base. The CDR1 and CDR2 encoded by the germline V gene are KGHSH and LQKENI. A note on this clone: Its antigen target is currently unknown. Base-call qualities are not available, and no considerably larger clone is one nucleotide away. Different DNA sequences within this sample yield the same CDR3.

The material sequenced was naive CD8+ T cells sorted from blood. In the paper's terms, the cell subset or site label means: CD45RA+CCR7+. The TCR was taken from a man aged 18 to 29 in good health. The sequence joins TRBV18 to TRBJ2-7, and TRBD2 may be the D gene, going by 6 matching bases. The CDR3 protein is CASSPEGYEQYF. The nucleotides read TGTGCCAGCTCACCGGAGGGCTACGAGCAGTACTTC.